The rows below give T cell receptor beta chains drawn from one sample of a study of blood T cell repertoires in COVID-19. Method: immunoSEQ multiplex PCR; TCRdb's copy keeps in-frame clones and lacks some. Of a few hundred thousand clones in the sample, about 87% are singletons; the top ten hold less than 3%. The sequenced sample consisted of PBMCs or T cells enriched from blood (not recorded which). These receptors originate from a woman between 50 and 59 years old who had recovered from COVID-19. CDR3s include the opening cysteine and the closing phenylalanine or tryptophan. The order of the fields is D gene, CDR3 length, V gene, clone size, J gene, CDR3 protein, CDR3 DNA. A D gene is named only where the DNA matches it firmly. Not every row has a clone size; where given, it reads once, few, many or a size class.

D: .
length: 14
V: TRBV5-8
size: .
J: TRBJ2-7
CDR3: CASSTPGYSYEQYF
DNA: TGTGCCAGCAGCACCCCGGGTTATTCCTACGAGCAGTACTTC

D: TRBD1
length: 16
V: TRBV19
size: .
J: TRBJ2-5
CDR3: CASSGHENRGRETQYF
DNA: TGTGCCAGTAGTGGCCATGAGAACAGGGGGCGAGAGACCCAGTACTTC

D: .
length: 16
V: TRBV28
size: .
J: TRBJ2-1
CDR3: CASRLPGASSYNEQFF
DNA: TGTGCCAGCAGGCTACCAGGGGCTAGCTCCTACAATGAGCAGTTCTTC

D: .
length: 13
V: TRBV18
size: .
J: TRBJ2-2
CDR3: CASSPQAGGELFF
DNA: TGTGCCAGCTCACCCCAGGCTGGGGGGGAGCTGTTTTTT

D: .
length: 18
V: TRBV21-1
size: .
J: TRBJ1-4
CDR3: CASSALSLTGTGDEKLFF
DNA: TGTGCCAGCAGCGCCCTCAGCTTAACCGGGACAGGGGATGAAAAACTGTTTTTT

D: TRBD2
length: 16
V: TRBV4-3
size: .
J: TRBJ2-2
CDR3: CASSQQETGRAGELFF
DNA: TGCGCCAGCAGCCAACAAGAGACGGGGAGGGCCGGGGAGCTGTTTTTT

D: TRBD2
length: 17
V: TRBV27
size: .
J: TRBJ2-7
CDR3: CASSPTGRTSGRYEQYF
DNA: TGTGCCAGCAGCCCCACGGGCAGGACTAGCGGACGCTACGAGCAGTACTTC

D: TRBD1
length: 13
V: TRBV28
size: once
J: TRBJ1-1
CDR3: CASSFRGQGEAFF
DNA: TGTGCCAGCAGTTTCAGGGGGCAAGGTGAAGCTTTCTTT

D: .
length: 15
V: TRBV5-1
size: .
J: TRBJ1-2
CDR3: CASSLVVSGVEGYTF
DNA: TGCGCCAGCAGCTTGGTAGTGTCGGGTGTGGAGGGCTACACCTTC

D: TRBD2
length: 15
V: TRBV5-4
size: .
J: TRBJ2-7
CDR3: CASSLATSGRVEQYF
DNA: TGTGCCAGCAGCTTGGCCACTAGCGGGAGGGTCGAGCAGTACTTC

D: TRBD2
length: 18
V: TRBV24-1
size: .
J: TRBJ2-5
CDR3: CATSDRRWREGNQETQYF
DNA: TGTGCCACCAGTGACCGAAGGTGGCGGGAGGGAAACCAAGAGACCCAGTACTTC

D: .
length: 14
V: TRBV5-8
size: .
J: TRBJ2-1
CDR3: CASSLGVAHNEQFF
DNA: TGTGCCAGCAGCTTGGGTGTGGCCCACAATGAGCAGTTCTTC

D: .
length: 16
V: TRBV5-8
size: .
J: TRBJ1-2
CDR3: CASSFLESRGNYGYTF
DNA: TGTGCCAGCAGCTTCCTGGAAAGTCGGGGTAACTATGGCTACACCTTC

D: TRBD1
length: 15
V: TRBV9
size: .
J: TRBJ2-7
CDR3: CASSPHGTGLDEQYF
DNA: TGTGCCAGCAGCCCCCATGGGACAGGGCTCGACGAGCAGTACTTC

D: .
length: 12
V: TRBV30
size: .
J: TRBJ2-3
CDR3: CAWMDLQYTQYF
DNA: TGTGCCTGGATGGATTTACAGTATACGCAGTATTTT

D: TRBD1
length: 16
V: TRBV7-8
size: .
J: TRBJ1-5
CDR3: CASSEDRGKGNQPQHF
DNA: TGTGCCAGCAGCGAAGACAGGGGTAAGGGCAATCAGCCCCAGCATTTT

D: TRBD2
length: 15
V: TRBV9
size: .
J: TRBJ2-5
CDR3: CASSLSGNLQETQYF
DNA: TGTGCCAGCAGCCTTAGCGGGAATCTCCAAGAGACCCAGTACTTC

D: .
length: 17
V: TRBV28
size: .
J: TRBJ2-4
CDR3: CASSSSLGGLAKNIQYF
DNA: TGTGCCAGCAGTTCTAGCCTCGGGGGGCTGGCCAAAAACATTCAGTACTTC

D: .
length: 13
V: TRBV2
size: few
J: TRBJ2-2
CDR3: CASRGTNTGELFF
DNA: TGTGCCAGCAGAGGGACTAACACCGGGGAGCTGTTTTTT

D: TRBD1
length: 18
V: TRBV5-5
size: .
J: TRBJ2-3
CDR3: CASSLDGVGGLSTDTQYF
DNA: TGTGCCAGCAGCTTGGATGGGGTAGGGGGCTTAAGCACAGATACGCAGTATTTT

D: TRBD1
length: 15
V: TRBV6-5
size: .
J: TRBJ1-2
CDR3: CASGSQGAREYGYTF
DNA: TGTGCCAGCGGATCCCAGGGGGCTCGGGAATATGGCTACACCTTC

D: TRBD1
length: 15
V: TRBV5-4
size: .
J: TRBJ1-3
CDR3: CASSSRDRGGNTIYF
DNA: TGTGCCAGCAGCTCCCGGGACAGGGGGGGAAACACCATATATTTT

D: TRBD1
length: 15
V: TRBV28
size: .
J: TRBJ1-5
CDR3: CASSSPGTGLQPQHF
DNA: TGTGCCAGCAGTTCCCCCGGGACAGGGTTGCAGCCCCAGCATTTT

D: .
length: 11
V: TRBV28
size: .
J: TRBJ2-3
CDR3: CASSGGDTQYF
DNA: TGTGCCAGCAGCGGCGGGGATACGCAGTATTTT

D: .
length: 14
V: TRBV6-1
size: .
J: TRBJ1-3
CDR3: CASSEGGWENTIYF
DNA: TGTGCCAGCAGTGAAGGCGGGTGGGAAAACACCATATATTTT

D: TRBD2
length: 15
V: TRBV5-5
size: .
J: TRBJ2-7
CDR3: CASSLTGGKTYEQYF
DNA: TGTGCCAGCAGCTTGACGGGGGGGAAGACCTACGAGCAGTACTTC

D: .
length: 13
V: TRBV6-5
size: .
J: TRBJ1-1
CDR3: CASSYKGKTEAFF
DNA: TGTGCCAGCAGTTATAAGGGGAAGACTGAAGCTTTCTTT